The 25 T cell receptor beta chains given below trace back to one sample, sequenced in a study of early T cells in non-severe SARS-CoV-2 infection. TCRdb passed the 5' RACE reads through MiXCR, listing each CDR3 protein once. The table shows some 91,000 distinct CDR3 sequences, with around 13% occurring only once. Sequenced material: whole blood. The source of these receptors is an adult who was a healthcare worker with PCR-confirmed SARS-CoV-2 infection or an uninfected control (not recorded which).

The chain couples TRBV5-1 to TRBJ2-6; TRBD2 aligns across 9 bases. The CDR3 extends over 16 amino acids. Germline CDR1 reads SGHRS; CDR2 reads YFSETQ. V was clipped by 5 bases and J by 0 bases; unmatched bases: 3. The CDR3 nucleotides read TGCGCCAGCAGGGCTAGCGGGGCCTCTGGGGCCAACGTCCTGACTTTC. Residues: CASRASGASGANVLTF.

The gene calls are TRBV6-2 or TRBV6-3 and TRBJ2-3, with D possibly matching TRBD2 (6 bases). Germline V CDR1 and CDR2: MNHEY, SVGEGT. The CDR3 runs 13 residues. V dropped 5 bases and J dropped 7 bases, with 13 bases sitting between them. The CDR3 reads CASSRQSGYTQYF. The CDR3 nucleotides read TGTGCCAGCAGTCGTCAAAGCGGGTATACGCAGTATTTT.

This clonotype turned up a few times. J is TRBJ2-7 and V is TRBV18, with 9 bases identical to TRBD1. Germline V gene sequence: CDR1 KGHSH, CDR2 LQKENI. The CDR3 runs 13 residues. V shed 4 bases and J 7 bases; nucleotides not matched to a gene: 5. CDR3 coding DNA: TGTGCCAGCTCACGCGAGACAGGGGGTGAGCAGTACTTC. Its protein is CASSRETGGEQYF.

In the case of this clonotype: A clone one base away is much larger, so this may be a read error. The V gene is TRBV5-1, the J gene TRBJ1-1; the match to TRBD1 covers 7 bases. The CDR3 totals 15 residues. The junction had 13 bases not matched to a gene; V was cut back by 4 bases and J by 7 bases. Germline loops: CDR1 SGHRS, CDR2 YFSETQ. This chain's CDR3 is CASSTETTGFGEAFF. The CDR3 DNA follows: TGCGCCAGCAGCACGGAAACGACAGGGTTTGGTGAAGCTTTCTTT.

This clonotype turned up a few times. The rearrangement joins TRBV20-1 to TRBJ2-7; TRBD2 aligns across 8 bases. CDR1 is DFQATT, CDR2 SNEGSKA, per germline (reference sequence). The V gene end was trimmed by 1 base and the J gene end by 7 bases; junction bases not matched to a gene: 3. CDR3 length equals 12 residues. The CDR3 region has the DNA TGCAGTGCTAGAGGTGTAGCGGGAGAGCAGTACTTC. Protein sequence: CSARGVAGEQYF.

This chain links TRBV7-2 with TRBJ1-1; 7 nucleotides line up with TRBD1. This CDR3 has 14 amino acids. Germline V gene sequence: CDR1 SGHTA, CDR2 FQGNSA. J gave up 6 bases and V 5 bases, and 9 bases lay outside the gene matches. The CDR3 is CASSPRWTGAEAFF. The CDR3 DNA reads as TGTGCCAGCAGCCCCCGCTGGACAGGCGCTGAAGCTTTCTTT. Drawing the rest from reference TRBV7-2 and TRBJ1-1, the complete variable domain is GAGVSQSPSNKVTEKGKDVELRCDPISGHTALYWYRQSLGQGLEFLIYFQGNSAPDKSGLPSDRFSAERTGGSVSTLTIQRTQQEDSAVYLCASSPRWTGAEAFFGQGTRLTVV.

This rearrangement joins TRBV11-1 to TRBJ2-1; either TRBD1 or TRBD2 may fit D (5 bases each). V dropped 3 bases and J dropped 6 bases, with 18 bases sitting between them. This CDR3 has 16 amino acids. Per germline, CDR1 SGHAT and CDR2 FQDESV (reference sequence). CDR3 DNA: TGTGCCAGCAGCTTCCAAACGGGGCCCTGGGGCAATGAGCAGTTCTTC. Translated: CASSFQTGPWGNEQFF.

This rearrangement joins TRBV6-5 to TRBJ2-7; unclear D gene. Germline CDR1 MNHEY, CDR2 SVGAGI. V lost 2 bases to trimming and J lost 6 bases, with 11 bases between them. The CDR3 consists of 13 residues. The CDR3 bases are TGTGCCAGCAGTTACCGAGCGTGGTGCGAGCAGTACTTC. Its translation is CASSYRAWCEQYF.

This rearrangement joins TRBV20-1 to TRBJ2-3, with D uncertain. V shed 5 bases and J shed 2 bases, with 14 bases lying between them. The CDR3 runs to 14 residues. Looked up from germline, CDR1 is DFQATT and CDR2 is SNEGSKA (reference sequence). CDR3 protein: CSADPAQPTDTQYF. The CDR3 nucleotides are TGCAGTGCTGATCCGGCCCAGCCCACAGATACGCAGTATTTT.

There are many counts of this clonotype. The chain combines TRBV11-1 with TRBJ2-1, with 11 bases lining up with TRBD2. Germline assignment: CDR1 SGHAT and CDR2 FQDESV (reference sequence). CDR3 size: 16 residues. The ends lost 2 bases at V and 6 bases at J; junction bases unmatched: 6. In nucleotides, the CDR3 is TGTGCCAGCAGCTTAAACCCTAGCGGGGGGAGCAATGAGCAGTTCTTC. Translated, it gives CASSLNPSGGSNEQFF.

The gene calls are TRBV6-6 and TRBJ2-5, with 7 bases aligning to TRBD2. In germline, CDR1 is MNHNY, CDR2 SVGAGI (reference sequence). The CDR3 length is 16 residues. The V segment lost 2 bases and the J segment 7 bases; nucleotides outside the gene matches: 13. The CDR3 protein is CASSYGAEGGFLTQYF. The DNA of the CDR3 is TGTGCCAGCAGTTACGGGGCTGAGGGAGGGTTTTTGACCCAGTACTTC.

This clonotype turned up a few times. The chain combines TRBV28 with TRBJ1-2, with D hard to call. CDR3 length: 11 amino acids. The V end lost 6 bases, the J end lost 2 bases, and 4 bases lay between the germline ends. Germline V gives CDR1 MDHEN, CDR2 SYDVKM. In DNA, the CDR3 is TGTGCCAGCAGGAAGAACTATGGCTACACCTTC. Translating it yields CASRKNYGYTF.

This clonotype occurred many times. The chain combines TRBV6-1 with TRBJ2-4; weak D call: TRBD1 (6 bases). Trimming pared 9 bases from V and 0 bases from J, leaving 12 bases between. The CDR3 loop spans 14 amino acids. Per germline, CDR1 MNHNS and CDR2 SASEGT. The CDR3 nucleotides are TGTGCCAGTATACAGGGTCGAGCCAAAAACATTCAGTACTTC. It is translated as CASIQGRAKNIQYF.

This clonotype was seen ten or more times. V usage is TRBV19 and J usage is TRBJ2-2, with unresolved D. V was trimmed by 3 bases and J by 2 bases, leaving 7 bases between them. CDR1 is LNHDA and CDR2 is SQIVND in the germline V gene (reference sequence). The CDR3 contains 14 residues. The CDR3 DNA follows: TGTGCCAGTAGTATCCAGCGCAACACCGGGGAGCTGTTTTTT. This gives the protein CASSIQRNTGELFF.

The chain has TRBV20-1 and TRBJ2-3, with a weak D call TRBD2 (6 bases). The CDR3 is 18 amino acids. The V gene lost 5 bases and the J gene lost 2 bases, with 26 bases spanning the gap. The V gene's germline CDR1 is DFQATT and CDR2 SNEGSKA (reference sequence). The CDR3, as DNA: TGCAGTGCTCTAACGATGACCCCGGACTATCACCTCACAGATACGCAGTATTTT. Its translation is CSALTMTPDYHLTDTQYF.

The V gene is TRBV4-2, the J gene TRBJ2-7, with D unclear. Germline assignment: CDR1 LGHNA and CDR2 YNFKEQ. The germline V and J ends were trimmed by 1 base and 1 base, with 8 bases remaining between them. The CDR3 sequence is 14 residues long. CDR3 coding DNA: TGTGCCAGCAGCCAAGTCCCAGTTTCCTACGAGCAGTACTTC. The encoded protein is CASSQVPVSYEQYF.

This clonotype was observed at least ten times. The chain combines TRBV27 with TRBJ1-2; the D gene is possibly TRBD1 (6 bases). Germline lookup yields CDR1 MNHEY and CDR2 SMNVEV (reference sequence). The length of the CDR3 is 16 residues. V dropped 4 bases and J dropped 4 bases, with 19 bases sitting between them. The CDR3 region is CASSSREGHRIYGYTF. The CDR3, as DNA: TGTGCCAGCAGTTCAAGAGAGGGACACCGAATCTATGGCTACACCTTC.

This chain uses TRBV7-9 with TRBJ2-2; unclear D gene. Germline lookup yields CDR1 SEHNR and CDR2 FQNEAQ (reference sequence). V shed 8 bases and J shed 2 bases, with 6 bases lying between them. The CDR3 totals 12 residues. The CDR3 DNA sequence: TGTGCCAGCGACTTAAACACCGGGGAGCTGTTTTTT. It codes for CASDLNTGELFF.

This clonotype has only a few counts. The J gene is TRBJ2-7, the V gene TRBV6-2 or TRBV6-3; TRBD1 is a possible D gene (6 bases). Trimming removed 6 bases at V and 5 bases at J, with 17 bases between. The germline V gene encodes CDR1 MNHEY and CDR2 SVGEGT. The length of the CDR3 is 14 residues. Here the CDR3 reads CASRGTGTQNEQYF. DNA of the CDR3: TGTGCCAGCAGGGGTACCGGGACACAGAACGAGCAGTACTTC.

This clonotype was recorded at least ten times. The chain combines TRBV24-1 with TRBJ2-3, with D tentatively TRBD1 (6 bases). Between the trimmed V and J ends, which lost 1 base and 0 bases, there was a span of 7 bases. The CDR3 loop spans 15 amino acids. Germline V gene data show CDR1 as KGHDR and CDR2 as SFDVKD. The CDR3 protein is CATSDLGQSTDTQYF. The CDR3 region has the DNA TGTGCCACCAGTGATTTAGGACAGAGCACAGATACGCAGTATTTT.

The CDR3: CASSARWVAGGTPPYEQYF. The CDR3 DNA follows: TGTGCCAGCAGCGCCCGATGGGTAGCGGGGGGTACTCCGCCCTACGAGCAGTACTTC. This chain uses TRBV7-8 with TRBJ2-7; 10 bases line up with TRBD2. Germline values: CDR1 SGHVS, CDR2 FQNEAQ. The J segment lost 2 bases and the V segment lost 5 bases, leaving 18 bases of the junction unmatched. CDR3 length: 19 residues.

The table lists this clonotype with many counts. The chain employs TRBV12-3 or TRBV12-4 and TRBJ2-1; 9 nucleotides align to TRBD2. With 2 bases clipped from V and 9 bases from J, the junction kept 5 bases outside the gene matches. The CDR3 sequence is 14 residues long. CDR3 in amino acids: CASSLRGGAREQFF. DNA for the CDR3: TGTGCCAGCAGTTTACGCGGGGGGGCACGTGAGCAGTTCTTC.

This clonotype was counted many times. The CDR3 nucleotides read TGTGCCACCAGTGATTTGCGGACAGGGCCCGGTACGCAGTATTTT. Translation gives CATSDLRTGPGTQYF. This sequence joins TRBV24-1 and TRBJ2-3, with 8 bases identical to TRBD1. In germline, CDR1 is KGHDR, CDR2 SFDVKD. This CDR3 is 15 amino acids long. V lost 0 bases and J lost 8; bases outside the gene matches: 6.

This clonotype has more than one count but fewer than ten. The V call is TRBV6-6, the J call TRBJ2-7; D is unclear. V lost 6 bases to trimming and J lost 2 bases, with 20 bases between them. The CDR3 runs 16 residues. Germline CDR1 and CDR2: MNHNY and SVGAGI (reference sequence). CDR3 sequence: CASSLLGPVLTYEQYF. In nucleotides, the CDR3 is TGTGCCAGCAGCCTTCTAGGTCCGGTCCTTACCTACGAGCAGTACTTC.

In this sample, this clonotype turned up a few times. The rearrangement links TRBV5-4 to TRBJ1-2, with a tentative D call TRBD1 (5 bases). V was pared by 4 bases and J by 4 bases, with 11 bases between. Germline V gives CDR1 SGHNT, CDR2 YYREEE (reference sequence). The CDR3 extends over 13 amino acids. CDR3 amino acids: CASSRDRSYGYTF. The CDR3 DNA is TGTGCCAGCAGCCGGGACCGGAGCTATGGCTACACCTTC.